Listed here are 19 T cell receptor beta chains from one sample, sequenced in a study of human CD8 memory T cell subsets (dated by TCRdb to about 2020). A Human TCR Profiling Kit was used to prepare UMI-labeled 5' RACE TCRbeta libraries. Following TCRdb reprocessing, every CDR3 protein sequence forms one entry, and DNA is not provided. This sample's table lists 9,500 to 12,000 distinct CDR3 sequences. Over 6.5% of the sample is held by the ten biggest clonotypes. The sequenced sample was CD8+ T cells from PBMCs. The receptors were gathered from a human donor in good health.

Measured by frequency, this clonotype is medium-sized. The chain is built from TRBV29-1 and TRBJ2-7; TCRdb picks TRBD1, but there is no DNA to check that call. The germline V gene has CDR1 SQVTM and CDR2 ANQGSEA. The CDR3 is made up of 13 amino acids. CDR3 in amino acids: CSAKGRNSYEQYF.

The chain is built from TRBV12-3 or TRBV12-4 and TRBJ2-5; the D call from TCRdb, TRBD2, cannot be confirmed without DNA. The CDR3 is 13 residues long. The CDR3 here is CASSLEGPETQYF.

This clonotype is called medium-sized based on its frequency. The chain couples TRBV5-5 to TRBJ2-1; the D call of TRBD2 rests on TCRdb alone, since no DNA is present to check it. The germline CDR1 and CDR2 sequences are SGHKS and YYEKEE (reference sequence). This CDR3 region has 16 residues. CDR3 sequence reads: CASSLDWSGAYNEQFF.

The chain recombines TRBV7-9 with TRBJ1-2; TCRdb reports TRBD1, a call that lacks DNA to check it against. The germline CDR1 and CDR2 sequences are SEHNR and FQNEAQ (reference sequence). CDR3 length: 16 amino acids. The CDR3 sequence is CASSLEQHPDRYGYTF.

The chain has TRBV28 and TRBJ1-2. The CDR3 length is 11 residues. Germline V gene lookup returns CDR1 MDHEN and CDR2 SYDVKM. The CDR3 protein is CAAGDNYGYTF.

Measured by frequency, this clonotype is medium-sized. The V call is TRBV9, the J call TRBJ1-1. CDR3 length equals 13 residues. Germline V CDR1 and CDR2: SGDLS, YYNGEE. The CDR3 spells CASSVYGTSEAFF.

V and J are TRBV29-1 and TRBJ2-1; the D call of TRBD2 rests on TCRdb alone, since no DNA is present to check it. The CDR3 contains 12 residues. The germline CDR1 and CDR2 sequences are SQVTM and ANQGSEA. CDR3 protein: CSGGDVGNEQFF.

V usage is TRBV24-1 and J usage is TRBJ1-5; with no DNA, the TCRdb D assignment of TRBD1 cannot be verified. The germline V gene has CDR1 KGHDR and CDR2 SFDVKD. There are 16 residues in the CDR3. The CDR3 reads CATSDERTGHGQPQHF.

This sequence joins TRBV30 and TRBJ2-2. Germline loops: CDR1 GTSNPN, CDR2 SVGIG (reference sequence). The CDR3 consists of 15 residues. CDR3 loop: CAWSVSSSVWEELFF.

The CDR3 is CATSERTGGADTQYF. This chain links TRBV24-1 with TRBJ2-3; TCRdb proposes TRBD1, but this gene call is untestable without DNA. CDR1 KGHDR and CDR2 SFDVKD come from the germline V gene. The CDR3 is 15 residues long.

The V gene is TRBV7-9, the J gene TRBJ2-1; TCRdb returns TRBD1, unconfirmable since there is no DNA. The CDR3 has 16 amino acids. Germline CDR1 SEHNR, CDR2 FQNEAQ (reference sequence). The CDR3 protein is CASSWTGIRPAGEQFF.

The V gene is TRBV7-2, the J gene TRBJ2-5; TCRdb proposes TRBD2, but this gene call is untestable without DNA. The germline V gene encodes CDR1 SGHTA and CDR2 FQGNSA. The CDR3 runs 15 residues. The CDR3 is CASSLGGTPGETQYF. Combining the CDR3 with reference TRBV7-2 and TRBJ2-5 gives the whole variable domain GAGVSQSPSNKVTEKGKDVELRCDPISGHTALYWYRQSLGQGLEFLIYFQGNSAPDKSGLPSDRFSAERTGGSVSTLTIQRTQQEDSAVYLCASSLGGTPGETQYFGPGTRLLVL.

The chain uses TRBV7-9 and TRBJ2-1; TCRdb calls TRBD2, which cannot be checked without DNA. CDR1 is SEHNR, CDR2 FQNEAQ, per germline (reference sequence). The CDR3 extends over 16 amino acids. CDR3 in amino acids: CASRPKEGPSYNEQFF.

The chain employs TRBV9 and TRBJ2-1; the D call of TRBD1 rests on TCRdb alone, since no DNA is present to check it. The CDR3 sequence is 14 residues long. CDR1 and CDR2 (germline): SGDLS, YYNGEE. CDR3: CASSVVAGSNEQFF.

V is TRBV5-4 and J is TRBJ2-2; without DNA, the TCRdb call of TRBD2 cannot be checked. The CDR3 spans 14 residues. CDR1 and CDR2 (germline): SGHNT, YYREEE (reference sequence). The CDR3 loop is CASSLGLHTGELFF.

The chain recombines TRBV7-9 with TRBJ2-5; the TCRdb call, TRBD2, lacks DNA for checking. There are 13 residues in the CDR3. CDR1 and CDR2 (germline): SEHNR, FQNEAQ (reference sequence). The CDR3 region is CASRPGGGETQYF.

This sequence joins TRBV7-9 and TRBJ2-7. CDR1 SEHNR and CDR2 FQNEAQ come from the germline V gene (reference sequence). The CDR3 sequence is 12 residues long. The chain's CDR3 is CASSLAGGEQYF. Filled out from reference TRBV7-9 and TRBJ2-7, the complete variable domain reads DTGVSQNPRHKITKRGQNVTFRCDPISEHNRLYWYRQTLGQGPEFLTYFQNEAQLEKSRLLSDRFSAERPKGSFSTLEIQRTEQGDSAMYLCASSLAGGEQYFGPGTRLTVT.

The chain recombines TRBV7-3 with TRBJ2-7. The CDR3 runs 13 residues. Germline loops: CDR1 SGHTA, CDR2 FQGTGA. The CDR3: CASSLPDSYEQYF.

This clonotype is medium-sized (0.01 to 0.1%) by frequency. CDR3: CASSQGRYGPNTEAFF. The genes are TRBV14 and TRBJ1-1. The CDR3 is made up of 16 amino acids. Germline CDR1 is SGHDN and CDR2 is FVKESK.